Presented here are 3 T cell receptor beta chains from one specimen sequenced in a study of cytomegalovirus exposure and HLA in healthy donors (dated by TCRdb to 2016 to 2017). The method was the immunoSEQ multiplex PCR assay. For the multiplex PCR, a mixture combining 60 forward primers for TCR Vbeta segments and 13 reverse primers for TCR Jbeta segments was used. The immuneACCESS repertoire file appears here via TCRdb, limited to in-frame rearrangements. These files lack a portion of the clones; in checked studies, under half of the deficit traces to unresolved V genes, and the cause of the others is not known. Here the sample has around 160,000 clones; roughly 85% occur a single time. 8% to 10% of the sample comes from the top ten. What was sequenced was PBMCs. The receptors derive from a male donor in good health and CMV-seropositive.

CDR3 nucleotides: TGTGCCAGCAATCCTTCCGGTAGCGGGCGAACGCGCACTGAAGCTTTCTTT. Translating it yields CASNPSGSGRTRTEAFF. The genes are TRBV27 and TRBJ1-1; no clear D gene. The CDR3 length is 17 residues. Per the germline V gene, CDR1 is MNHEY and CDR2 is SMNVEV (reference sequence). V was shortened by 7 bases and J by 4 bases, with 25 bases between the two germline ends.

The rearrangement uses TRBV2 and TRBJ1-5; weak D call: TRBD1 (6 bases). Deletions cut 2 bases from V and 4 bases from J, with 12 bases between. There are 15 residues in the CDR3. CDR1 is SNHLY, CDR2 FYNNEI, per germline. CDR3 residues: CASSESTGRNQPQHF. For the CDR3, the DNA is TGTGCCAGCAGTGAATCGACAGGTAGGAATCAGCCCCAGCATTTT.

The genes are TRBV6-6 and TRBJ2-1; 10 bases line up with TRBD2. Germline V gene sequence: CDR1 MNHNY, CDR2 SVGAGI (reference sequence). The CDR3 runs to 14 residues. The trim removed 2 bases at V and 10 bases at J, leaving 5 bases unmatched. Here the CDR3 DNA reads TGTGCCAGCAGTTACACTAGCGGGGCGTCCGAGCAGTTCTTC. Translating gives CASSYTSGASEQFF.